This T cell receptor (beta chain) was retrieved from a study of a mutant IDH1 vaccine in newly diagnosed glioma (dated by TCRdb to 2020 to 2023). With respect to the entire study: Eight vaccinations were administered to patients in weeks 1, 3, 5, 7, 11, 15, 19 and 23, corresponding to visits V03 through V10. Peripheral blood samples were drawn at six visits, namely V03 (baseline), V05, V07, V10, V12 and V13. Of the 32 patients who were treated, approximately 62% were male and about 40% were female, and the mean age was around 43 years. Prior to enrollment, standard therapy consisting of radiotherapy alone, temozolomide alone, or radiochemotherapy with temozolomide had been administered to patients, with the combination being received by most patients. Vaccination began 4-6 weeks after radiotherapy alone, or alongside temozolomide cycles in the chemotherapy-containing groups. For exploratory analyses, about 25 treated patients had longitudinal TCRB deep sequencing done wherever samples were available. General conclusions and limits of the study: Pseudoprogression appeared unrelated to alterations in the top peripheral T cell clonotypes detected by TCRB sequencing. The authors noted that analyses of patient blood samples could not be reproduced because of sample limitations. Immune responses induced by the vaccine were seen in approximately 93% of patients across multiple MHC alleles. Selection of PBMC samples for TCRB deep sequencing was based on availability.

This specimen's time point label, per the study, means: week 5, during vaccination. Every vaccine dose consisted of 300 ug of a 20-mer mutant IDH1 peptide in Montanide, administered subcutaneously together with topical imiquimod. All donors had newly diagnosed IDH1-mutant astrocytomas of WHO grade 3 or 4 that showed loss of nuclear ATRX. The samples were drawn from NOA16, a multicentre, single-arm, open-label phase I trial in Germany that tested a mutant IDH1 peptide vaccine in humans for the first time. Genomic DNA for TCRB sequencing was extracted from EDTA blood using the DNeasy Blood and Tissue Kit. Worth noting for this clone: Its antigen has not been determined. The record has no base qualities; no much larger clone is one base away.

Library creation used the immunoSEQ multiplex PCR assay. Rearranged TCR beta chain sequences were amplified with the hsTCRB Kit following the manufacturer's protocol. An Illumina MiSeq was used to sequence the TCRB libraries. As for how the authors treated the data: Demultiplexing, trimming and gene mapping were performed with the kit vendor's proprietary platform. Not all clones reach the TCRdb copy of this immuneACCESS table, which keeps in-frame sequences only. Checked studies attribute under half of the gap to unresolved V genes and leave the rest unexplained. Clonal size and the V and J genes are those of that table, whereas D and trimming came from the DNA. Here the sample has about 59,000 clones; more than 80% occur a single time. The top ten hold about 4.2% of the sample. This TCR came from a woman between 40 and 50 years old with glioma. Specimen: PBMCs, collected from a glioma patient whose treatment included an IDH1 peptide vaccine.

The CDR3 region has the sequence CSAETSGTYEQYF. In nucleotide form, the sequence is TGCAGCGCAGAGACTAGCGGTACCTACGAGCAGTACTTC. Here the chain combines TRBV29-1 and TRBJ2-7; 9 of the junction bases match TRBD2. The germline V gene sets CDR1 to SQVTM and CDR2 to ANQGSEA. V lost 7 bases and J lost 2 bases, and the count of bases not matched to a germline gene is 6. The CDR3 holds 13 amino acids from the cysteine to the phenylalanine. Only the CDR3 region is kept as DNA, spanning 39 bases read in frame from base 1.